This T cell receptor (beta chain) was captured by sequencing in a study of T cells in Graves' hyperthyroidism and ophthalmopathy (dated by TCRdb to about 2019). Regarding the research as a whole: Peripheral blood was collected at initial diagnosis, before any treatment. To identify TCR V-J signatures that set the groups apart, the researchers used a discovery cohort of 100 patients, made up of approximately 43 with Graves' ophthalmopathy and around 58 with stable Graves' hyperthyroidism. Prospective prediction of ophthalmopathy was tested in an independent validation cohort consisting of 18 to 20 hyperthyroidism patients and around 16 patients who later progressed to ophthalmopathy. The approximately 90 discovery patients were divided at random into training and test sets in a 7:3 ratio. The study also compared thyroid tissue and blood T-cell repertoires from more than 5 Graves' hyperthyroidism patients. After blood sampling, hyperthyroidism patients were treated with methimazole at a starting dose of 30 mg daily, and ophthalmopathy patients were treated with high-dose intravenous methylprednisolone. The paper describes TCR Vbeta CDR3 sequencing of fewer than 150 peripheral blood samples, made up of roughly 40 ophthalmopathy patients, around 78 hyperthyroidism patients and 17 progressor patients.

CDR1 and CDR2 are read off the germline V gene (reference sequence) as GTSNPN and SVGIG. The CDR3 contains 14 residues, cysteine and phenylalanine counted. Left in the record is the CDR3 DNA by itself, 42 bases read in frame from the first base. Trimming costs V 0 bases and J 3 bases, and their ends lie 11 bases apart. The TCR beta CDR3 regions were amplified from the RNA transcripts. The first round of RT-PCR for the TCR CDR3 was performed with the HTBI primer set and the Qiagen OneStep RT-PCR kit. Libraries were constructed in a second round of multiplex PCR, after which size selection and purification were performed. Paired-end sequencing of the libraries was performed with 100 bp reads on an Illumina HiSeq2000. The authors' analysis ran thus. SOAPnuke was used to process the raw data, throwing out any read that contained adapters or uncalled bases, had a mean Phred below 15, or lacked an exact constant-primer or identifier match. COPE v1.2.5 was used to merge high-quality paired reads, and clonotypes were defined as unique nucleotide sequences. Clonotypes were aligned to IMGT TRBV, TRBD and TRBJ reference segments using MiTCR v1.1. The analysis was restricted to V-J combinations with a frequency above 0.0001, which together covered around 99% of the repertoires. A TCS score was defined as the ratio between F50 (clonal expansion) and ExV (chaos), using BLOSUM62-based TCRdist between CDR3 peptides within each V-J. Welch's t-statistics and random forest reduced fewer than 550 V-J features to around 14, which were used in a naive Bayes classifier (R e1071). TCRdb took the public reads, trimmed them with fastp at Q25, ran MiXCR for clone calling and kept in-frame beta chains. Rows merge per CDR3 protein into single entries with the most common DNA and genes. None of the V and J calls come from the authors' own analysis; TCRdb made them. Here the sample has 400,000 to 500,000 distinct CDR3 sequences; approximately 15% occur a single time. Under 15% of the sample belongs to the ten largest clones.

This clonotype was counted ten times or more. No cognate antigen has been identified for it. No quality values exist for individual bases; no much larger clone is one base distant. Beyond this particular receptor, the publication reports: In validation, the model predicted progression to ophthalmopathy a median of around 6.5 months before onset, with around 70% sensitivity and 72.22% specificity. Most expanded thyroid clonotypes (frequency above 0.001) were also detected in blood, suggesting blood repertoires may reflect thyroid immune responses. A 13 V-J signature model separated ophthalmopathy from stable hyperthyroidism, with just over 85% sensitivity and around 84% specificity in cross-validation and 80%/75% in testing. Sample size was not statistically predetermined, and investigators were not blinded to group allocation.

Ophthalmopathy patients had moderately to severely active disease, Clinical Activity Score of at least 3, NOSPECS grade of at least 4, and duration under 3 months. The study excluded patients with uncontrolled infections, other autoimmune diseases, pregnancy or lactation. Diagnoses were established on the basis of clinical symptoms, serum thyroxine and TRAb, thyroid ultrasound, and orbital computed tomography. PBMCs were separated from roughly 10 ml of fresh peripheral blood using Ficoll-Paque density gradient centrifugation. Total RNA was extracted with Trizol reagent, and quality was checked on an Agilent 2100 Bioanalyzer.

The chain joins TRBV30 to TRBJ1-2, and TRBD1 may be the D gene, going by 5 matching bases. Source material: blood. The receptor comes from a man between 18 and 35 years old with Graves' ophthalmopathy. The CDR3 is CAWSVAGVYYGYTF. The DNA is as follows: TGTGCCTGGAGTGTTGCGGGGGTCTACTATGGCTACACCTTC.